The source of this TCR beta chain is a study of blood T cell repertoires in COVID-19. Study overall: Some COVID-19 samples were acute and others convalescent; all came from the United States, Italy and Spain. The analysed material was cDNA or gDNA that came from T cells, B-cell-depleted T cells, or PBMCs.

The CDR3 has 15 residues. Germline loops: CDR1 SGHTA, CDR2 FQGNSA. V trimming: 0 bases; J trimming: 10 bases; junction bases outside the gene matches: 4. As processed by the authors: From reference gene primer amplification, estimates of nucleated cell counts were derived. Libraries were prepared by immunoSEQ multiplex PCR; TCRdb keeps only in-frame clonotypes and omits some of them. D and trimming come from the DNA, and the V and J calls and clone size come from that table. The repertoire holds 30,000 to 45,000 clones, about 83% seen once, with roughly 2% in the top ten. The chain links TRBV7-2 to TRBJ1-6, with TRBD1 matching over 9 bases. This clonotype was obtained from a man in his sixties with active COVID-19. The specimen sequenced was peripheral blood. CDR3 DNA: TGTGCCAGCAGCTTAGCTGACAGGGGGATCTCACCCCTCCACTTT. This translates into CASSLADRGISPLHF.